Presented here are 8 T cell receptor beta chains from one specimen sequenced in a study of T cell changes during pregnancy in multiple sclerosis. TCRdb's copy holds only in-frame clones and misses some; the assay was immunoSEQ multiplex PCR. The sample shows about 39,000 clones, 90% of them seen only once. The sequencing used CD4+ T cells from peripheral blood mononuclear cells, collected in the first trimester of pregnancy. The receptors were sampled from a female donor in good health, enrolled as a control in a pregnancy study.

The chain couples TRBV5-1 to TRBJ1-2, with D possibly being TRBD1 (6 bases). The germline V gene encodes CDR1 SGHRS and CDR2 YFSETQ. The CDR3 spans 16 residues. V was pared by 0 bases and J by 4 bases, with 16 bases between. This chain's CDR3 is CASSLAPTGTGYGYTF. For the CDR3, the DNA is TGCGCCAGCAGCTTGGCCCCTACAGGGACGGGCTATGGCTACACCTTC.

CDR3 sequence reads: CASSLVGTGQETQYF. CDR3 sequence (DNA): TGTGCCAGCAGCTTGGTCGGGACAGGTCAAGAGACCCAGTACTTC. J is TRBJ2-5 and V is TRBV5-6; 8 bases are a match to TRBD1. J was trimmed by 2 bases and V by 0 bases; bases with no gene match: 3. The CDR3 has 15 amino acids. Per the germline V gene, CDR1 is SGHDT and CDR2 is YYEEEE.

CDR3 region: CASNTPTGLAFF. The CDR3 nucleotides are TGTGCCAGCAATACCCCCACAGGGCTGGCTTTCTTT. The V and J genes are TRBV28 and TRBJ1-1, with D tentatively TRBD1 (6 bases). The V gene's germline CDR1 is MDHEN and CDR2 SYDVKM. Deletions cut 7 bases from V and 11 bases from J, with 17 bases between. This CDR3 comprises 12 residues.

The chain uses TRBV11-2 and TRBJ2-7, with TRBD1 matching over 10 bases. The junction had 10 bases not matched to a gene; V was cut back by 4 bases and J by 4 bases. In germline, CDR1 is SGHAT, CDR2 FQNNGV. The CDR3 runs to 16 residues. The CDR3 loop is CASSSGRGTGDYEQYF. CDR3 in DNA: TGTGCCAGCAGCTCCGGCCGCGGGACAGGGGATTACGAGCAGTACTTC. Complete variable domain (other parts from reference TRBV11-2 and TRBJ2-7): EAGVAQSPRYKIIEKRQSVAFWCNPISGHATLYWYQQILGQGPKLLIQFQNNGVVDDSQLPKDRFSAERLKGVDSTLKIQPAKLEDSAVYLCASSSGRGTGDYEQYFGPGTRLTVT.

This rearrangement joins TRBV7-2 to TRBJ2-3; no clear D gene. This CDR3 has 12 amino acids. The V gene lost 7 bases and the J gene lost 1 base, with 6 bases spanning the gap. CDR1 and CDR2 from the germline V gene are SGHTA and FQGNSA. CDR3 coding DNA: TGTGCCAGCAACGAGGGCACAGATACGCAGTATTTT. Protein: CASNEGTDTQYF. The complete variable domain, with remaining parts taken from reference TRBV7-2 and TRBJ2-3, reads GAGVSQSPSNKVTEKGKDVELRCDPISGHTALYWYRQSLGQGLEFLIYFQGNSAPDKSGLPSDRFSAERTGGSVSTLTIQRTQQEDSAVYLCASNEGTDTQYFGPGTRLTVL.

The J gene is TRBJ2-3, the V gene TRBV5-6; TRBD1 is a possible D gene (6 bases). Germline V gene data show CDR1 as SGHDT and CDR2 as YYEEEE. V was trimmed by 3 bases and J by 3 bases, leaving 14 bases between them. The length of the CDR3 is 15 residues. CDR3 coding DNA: TGTGCCAGCAGCTGGGACCTTACAGGGACAGATACGCAGTATTTT. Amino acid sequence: CASSWDLTGTDTQYF.

For the CDR3, the DNA is TGTGCCAGCAGTGATAGGACAGGGTATGAAAAACTGTTTTTT. Its translation: CASSDRTGYEKLFF. This chain joins TRBV6-1 and TRBJ1-4; 8 bases map to TRBD1. Germline assignment: CDR1 MNHNS and CDR2 SASEGT. This CDR3 is 14 amino acids long. V shed 3 bases and J 6 bases; nucleotides not matched to a gene: 3.

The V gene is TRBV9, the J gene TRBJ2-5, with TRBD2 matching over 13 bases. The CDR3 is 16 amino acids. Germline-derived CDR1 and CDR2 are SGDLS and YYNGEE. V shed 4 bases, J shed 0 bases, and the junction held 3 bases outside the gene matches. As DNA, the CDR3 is TGTGCCAGCAGCTCGGGACTAGCGGGGTACCAAGAGACCCAGTACTTC. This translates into CASSSGLAGYQETQYF.